One and the same sample provided the 25 T cell receptor beta chains below, sequenced in a study of identical twins. TCRdb recomputed calls from the 5' RACE reads with MiXCR, one row per CDR3 protein. The top ten clones hold less than 6.5% of a sample with about 220,000 distinct CDR3 sequences, 6% to 8.5% of them seen once. The sample was also reused in another study, on yellow fever vaccine responses in identical twins.

Input material: CD8+ T cells sorted from blood. The receptor set was obtained from a woman aged 18-29 years in good health.

This clonotype was seen more than once but under ten times. This chain connects TRBV15 to TRBJ2-6; 8 bases line up with TRBD1. The CDR3 extends over 18 amino acids. CDR1 is LNHNV, CDR2 YYDKDF, per germline (reference sequence). The ends lost 8 bases at V and 0 bases at J; junction bases unmatched: 12. CDR3 amino acids: CATSFPGQARSGANVLTF. CDR3 sequence (DNA): TGTGCCACCTCTTTTCCGGGACAGGCTCGCTCTGGGGCCAACGTCCTGACTTTC.

This clonotype was detected many times. This rearrangement joins TRBV3-1 to TRBJ2-7; the match to TRBD2 covers 13 bases. CDR1 is LGHDT and CDR2 is YNNKEL in the germline V gene (reference sequence). Trimming took 2 bases from V and 5 from J; bases not matched to a gene: 0. This CDR3 contains 14 residues. The CDR3 DNA follows: TGTGCCAGCAGCCAAACTAGCGGGGGGGACGAGCAGTACGTC. This codes for CASSQTSGGDEQYV.

V gene TRBV28 combines with J gene TRBJ2-7; D perhaps matches TRBD1 (5 bases). The V and J ends lost 6 bases and 3 bases respectively, with 18 bases between them. Germline loops: CDR1 MDHEN, CDR2 SYDVKM. The CDR3 is made up of 15 amino acids. In DNA, the CDR3 is TGTGCCAGCAGCCTCTCTTTTGGGGCCTACTACGAGCAGTACTTC. Amino acid sequence: CASSLSFGAYYEQYF.

The chain carries TRBV28 and TRBJ2-7; no reliable D call. Germline V gives CDR1 MDHEN, CDR2 SYDVKM. V gave up 7 bases and J gave up 2 bases, with 18 bases separating them. CDR3 length: 15 amino acids. The CDR3 DNA reads as TGTGCCAGCACCCCTCCCCCGGATAGGGCCTACGAGCAGTACTTC. Its translation is CASTPPPDRAYEQYF.

This clonotype has at least ten counts. The chain is built from TRBV5-1 and TRBJ2-4; D possibly matches TRBD1 or TRBD2 (5 bases each). V lost 2 bases, J lost 0 bases, and 12 bases lay in between. Germline assignment: CDR1 SGHRS and CDR2 YFSETQ. There are 16 residues in the CDR3. This CDR3 reads CASSLWQGPAKNIQYF. The CDR3 bases are TGCGCCAGCAGCTTATGGCAGGGACCAGCCAAAAACATTCAGTACTTC.

This clonotype was seen ten or more times. The rearrangement joins TRBV6-2 or TRBV6-3 to TRBJ2-1; 12 positions agree with TRBD2. There are 16 residues in the CDR3. Germline CDR1 MNHEY, CDR2 SVGEGT. V dropped 5 bases and J dropped 6; count of bases not matched to a gene: 8. In nucleotides, the CDR3 is TGTGCCAGCAGTCCACGGACTAGCGGGACCCTCAATGAGCAGTTCTTC. It translates to CASSPRTSGTLNEQFF.

This clonotype came up many times. The chain has TRBV12-3 or TRBV12-4 and TRBJ2-3; 7 bases line up with TRBD2. Trimming removed 4 bases from V and 1 base from J; junction bases left unmatched: 2. The CDR3 runs to 14 residues. CDR3 in DNA: TGTGCCAGCAGTTCGGCGGGGGGCACAGATACGCAGTATTTT. Translated: CASSSAGGTDTQYF.

Many counts were recorded for this clonotype. V is TRBV4-1 and J is TRBJ2-3; TRBD2 matches at 9 bases. V was clipped by 0 bases and J by 6 bases; unmatched bases: 7. This CDR3 spans 16 amino acids. Germline loops: CDR1 MGHRA, CDR2 YSYEKL. CDR3: CASSQESSGGGDTQYF. The CDR3 DNA reads as TGCGCCAGCAGCCAAGAGAGTAGCGGGGGAGGGGATACGCAGTATTTT.

V and J are TRBV20-1 and TRBJ2-5; the match to TRBD2 covers 8 bases. The CDR3 is 19 amino acids. Germline CDR1 DFQATT, CDR2 SNEGSKA (reference sequence). V lost 3 bases, J lost 5 bases, and 23 bases stayed unmatched. The CDR3 DNA follows: TGCAGTGCTAGGGGGACGGGACTAGAGACAGCCTCTGTCTTGGAGACCCAGTACTTC. As protein: CSARGTGLETASVLETQYF.

This clonotype showed up just a few times. The J gene is TRBJ2-5, the V gene TRBV28; 8 nucleotides align to TRBD2. Germline CDR1 reads MDHEN; CDR2 reads SYDVKM. V shed 2 bases, J shed 4 bases, and the junction held 6 bases outside the gene matches. The CDR3 covers 15 residues. CDR3 loop: CASSLNGRAGETQYF. The CDR3 DNA sequence: TGTGCCAGCAGTTTAAACGGGAGGGCCGGAGAGACCCAGTACTTC.

CDR3 region: CASSEGGGDTQYF. CDR3 bases: TGTGCCAGCAGCGAGGGGGGAGGAGATACGCAGTATTTT. The genes are TRBV7-9 and TRBJ2-3; either TRBD1 or TRBD2 may supply D (6 bases each). V lost 5 bases to trimming and J lost 5 bases, with 11 bases between them. The CDR3 is made up of 13 amino acids. CDR1 and CDR2 from the germline V gene are SEHNR and FQNEAQ (reference sequence).

As to this clonotype: The junction and the germline gene differ at one end; a read error may be behind it. The DNA for the CDR3 is TGTGACAGCAGCCACATGGGTGCCAGGTACAATGAGCAGTTCTTC. Residues: CDSSHMGARYNEQFF. The chain carries TRBV6-2 or TRBV6-3 and TRBJ2-1; D not resolved. The CDR3 contains 15 residues. Germline-derived CDR1 and CDR2 are MNHEY and SVGEGT.

This clonotype was seen repeatedly, ten times or more. The chain uses TRBV29-1 and TRBJ2-1; D not certain. The germline V and J ends were trimmed by 3 bases and 5 bases, with 5 bases remaining between them. The CDR3 covers 11 residues. Germline-derived CDR1 and CDR2 are SQVTM and ANQGSEA. This CDR3 reads CSVDPNNEQFF. The CDR3 DNA reads as TGCAGCGTTGACCCCAACAATGAGCAGTTCTTC.

This clonotype was recorded at least ten times. The rearrangement uses TRBV28 and TRBJ2-5; the D gene is possibly TRBD1 (5 bases). The CDR3 consists of 17 residues. CDR1 and CDR2 from the germline V gene are MDHEN and SYDVKM. V dropped 4 bases and J dropped 3 bases, with 21 bases sitting between them. The CDR3 protein is CASSYSRVVTVEETQYF. CDR3 coding DNA: TGTGCCAGCAGTTATAGCCGCGTCGTGACAGTTGAAGAGACCCAGTACTTC.

This clonotype was found many times. A junction boundary mismatches the germline segment, possibly from a read error. The CDR3 region has the DNA TGTGCCAGCAGTGCAGGGAGCTCCTACAATGAGCAGTTCTTC. It encodes CASSAGSSYNEQFF. V gene TRBV10-1 combines with J gene TRBJ2-1; D could derive from TRBD1 or TRBD2 (5 bases each). The CDR3 contains 14 residues. The V gene's germline CDR1 is WNHNN and CDR2 SYGVQD (reference sequence).

This clonotype has at least ten counts. The chain employs TRBV7-9 and TRBJ2-1; 8 bases match TRBD1. The J segment lost 8 bases and the V segment lost 6 bases, leaving 12 bases of the junction unmatched. Germline-derived CDR1 and CDR2 are SEHNR and FQNEAQ (reference sequence). There are 15 residues in the CDR3. CDR3: CASSLPGGSIHEQFF. CDR3 nucleotides: TGTGCCAGCAGTCTACCAGGGGGCTCAATCCATGAGCAGTTCTTC.

This clonotype showed up many times. The chain couples TRBV2 to TRBJ2-3, with 11 nucleotides matching TRBD2. The J segment lost 3 bases and the V segment lost 8 bases, leaving 10 bases of the junction unmatched. This CDR3 has 16 residues. The V gene's germline CDR1 is SNHLY and CDR2 FYNNEI. The CDR3 reads CASWRGGTSGTDTQYF. The DNA for the CDR3 is TGTGCCAGCTGGAGGGGGGGGACTAGCGGTACAGATACGCAGTATTTT.

The sample holds many counts of this clonotype. The V and J genes are TRBV20-1 and TRBJ1-2, with 7 bases lining up with TRBD1. The V and J ends lost 6 bases and 8 bases, in that order; junction bases with no gene match: 15. The CDR3 contains 14 residues. The germline gives CDR1 DFQATT, CDR2 SNEGSKA (reference sequence). The CDR3 loop reads CSAPTGYVGSGYTF. The CDR3 coding sequence is TGCAGTGCCCCGACAGGGTATGTAGGGTCGGGCTACACCTTC.

The J gene is TRBJ2-7, the V gene TRBV5-6; 7 positions match TRBD1. CDR3 length: 14 residues. Trimming removed 3 bases from V and 2 bases from J; junction bases left unmatched: 5. Per germline, CDR1 SGHDT and CDR2 YYEEEE. The DNA for the CDR3 is TGTGCCAGCAGCTACCGGGACAGAGCCTACGAGCAGTACGTC. Its translation is CASSYRDRAYEQYV.

This clonotype appeared a few times. V gene TRBV4-1 combines with J gene TRBJ2-7; tentatively, D is TRBD1 (6 bases). From germline, CDR1 is MGHRA and CDR2 YSYEKL. The CDR3 runs 14 residues. V lost 1 base to trimming and J lost 3 bases, with 10 bases between them. The CDR3: CASSQVADSYEQYF. DNA of the CDR3: TGCGCCAGCAGCCAAGTCGCGGACAGCTACGAGCAGTACTTC.

This clonotype occurred many times. The rearrangement links TRBV10-3 to TRBJ2-3, with D perhaps TRBD2 (6 bases). Germline assignment: CDR1 ENHRY and CDR2 SYGVKD. The CDR3 is made up of 14 amino acids. V was trimmed by 9 bases and J by 6 bases, leaving 19 bases between them. Here the CDR3 reads CAISSGLAQDTQYF. CDR3 DNA: TGTGCCATATCATCAGGGCTAGCGCAGGATACGCAGTATTTT.

This clonotype was seen repeatedly, ten times or more. The CDR3 reads CASTLGAGTYDTDTQYF. DNA of the CDR3: TGTGCCAGCACCCTAGGGGCTGGGACTTACGACACAGATACGCAGTATTTT. The rearrangement uses TRBV12-3 or TRBV12-4 and TRBJ2-3; tentative D call: TRBD2 (6 bases). The CDR3 has 17 amino acids. V was shortened by 7 bases and J by 2 bases, with 22 bases between the two germline ends.

This clonotype was seen many times. The rearrangement uses TRBV6-1 and TRBJ2-1; D might be TRBD2 (6 bases). Looked up from germline, CDR1 is MNHNS and CDR2 is SASEGT. Trimming took 6 bases from V and 1 from J, leaving 16 bases between them. The CDR3 is 16 amino acids. CDR3 in amino acids: CASSAVLAVSYNEQFF. In DNA, the CDR3 is TGTGCCAGCAGCGCAGTATTAGCGGTTTCCTACAATGAGCAGTTCTTC.

This clonotype was counted only a few times. The chain employs TRBV7-9 and TRBJ2-1; D is unresolved. The CDR3 runs to 11 residues. The germline V gene has CDR1 SEHNR and CDR2 FQNEAQ (reference sequence). V was cut by 2 bases and J by 8 bases, with 4 bases left in between. For the CDR3, the DNA is TGTGCCAGCAGCTTACTTGATGAGCAGTTCTTC. It encodes CASSLLDEQFF.

The rearrangement joins TRBV7-7 to TRBJ2-1; maybe TRBD1 (6 bases). Germline CDR1 SSHAT, CDR2 FNYEAQ (reference sequence). V lost 5 bases and J lost 5, with 16 bases in between. The CDR3 has 15 residues. The CDR3 loop is CASSPRTVSDNEQFF. For the CDR3, the DNA is TGTGCCAGCAGCCCGCGGACAGTCAGCGACAATGAGCAGTTCTTC.